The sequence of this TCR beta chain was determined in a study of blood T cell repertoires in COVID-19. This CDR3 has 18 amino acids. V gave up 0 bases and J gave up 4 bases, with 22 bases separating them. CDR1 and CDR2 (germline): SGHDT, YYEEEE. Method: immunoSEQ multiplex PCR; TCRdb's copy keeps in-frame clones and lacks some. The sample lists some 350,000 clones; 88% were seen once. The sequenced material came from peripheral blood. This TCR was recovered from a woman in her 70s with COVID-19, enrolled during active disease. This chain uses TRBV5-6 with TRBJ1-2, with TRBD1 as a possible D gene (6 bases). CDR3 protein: CASSLGRDIRAYAYGYTF. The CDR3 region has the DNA TGTGCCAGCAGCTTGGGCCGGGACATTCGCGCTTACGCCTATGGCTACACCTTC.